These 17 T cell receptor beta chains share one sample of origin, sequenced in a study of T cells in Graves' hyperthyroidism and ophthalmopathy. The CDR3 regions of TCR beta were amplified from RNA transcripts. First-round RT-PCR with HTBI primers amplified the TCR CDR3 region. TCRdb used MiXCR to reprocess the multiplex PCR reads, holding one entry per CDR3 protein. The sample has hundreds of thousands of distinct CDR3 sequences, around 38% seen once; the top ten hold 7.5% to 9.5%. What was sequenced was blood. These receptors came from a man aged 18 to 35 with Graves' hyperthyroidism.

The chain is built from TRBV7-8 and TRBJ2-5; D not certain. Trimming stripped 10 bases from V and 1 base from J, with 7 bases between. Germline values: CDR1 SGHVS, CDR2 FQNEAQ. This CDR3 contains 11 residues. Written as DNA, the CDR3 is TGTGCCACCCTATCCCAAGAGACCCAGTACTTC. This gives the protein CATLSQETQYF.

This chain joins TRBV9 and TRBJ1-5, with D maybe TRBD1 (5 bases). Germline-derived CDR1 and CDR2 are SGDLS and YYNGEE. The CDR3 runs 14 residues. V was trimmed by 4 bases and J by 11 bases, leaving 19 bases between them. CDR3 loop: CASSQDRDGGTQHF. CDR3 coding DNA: TGTGCCAGCAGCCAAGACCGGGACGGTGGGACCCAGCATTTT.

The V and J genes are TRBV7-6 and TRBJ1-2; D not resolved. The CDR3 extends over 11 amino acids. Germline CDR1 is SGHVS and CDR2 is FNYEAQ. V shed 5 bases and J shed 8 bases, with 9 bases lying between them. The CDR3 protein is CASSHAAGYTF. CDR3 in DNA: TGTGCCAGCAGCCATGCGGCCGGCTACACCTTC.

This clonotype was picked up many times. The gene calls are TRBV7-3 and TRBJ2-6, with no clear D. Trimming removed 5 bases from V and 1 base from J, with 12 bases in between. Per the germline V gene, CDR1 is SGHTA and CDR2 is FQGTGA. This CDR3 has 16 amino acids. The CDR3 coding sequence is TGTGCCAGCAGCGGTTATCGCGTTTCTGGGGCCAACGTCCTGACTTTC. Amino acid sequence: CASSGYRVSGANVLTF.

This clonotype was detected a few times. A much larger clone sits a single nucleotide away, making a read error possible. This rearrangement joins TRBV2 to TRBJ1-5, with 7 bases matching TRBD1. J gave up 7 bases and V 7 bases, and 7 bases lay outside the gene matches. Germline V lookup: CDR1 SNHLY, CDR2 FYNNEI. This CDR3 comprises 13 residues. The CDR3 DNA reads TGTGCCAGCAAAGAGGGGGCCGGACAGCCCCAGCATTTT. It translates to CASKEGAGQPQHF.

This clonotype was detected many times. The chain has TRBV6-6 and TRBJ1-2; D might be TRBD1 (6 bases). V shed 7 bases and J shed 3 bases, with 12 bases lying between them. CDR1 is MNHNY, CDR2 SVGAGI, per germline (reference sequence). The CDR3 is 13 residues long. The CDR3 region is CASKRGADYGYTF. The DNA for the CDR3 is TGTGCCAGCAAACGGGGGGCGGACTATGGCTACACCTTC.

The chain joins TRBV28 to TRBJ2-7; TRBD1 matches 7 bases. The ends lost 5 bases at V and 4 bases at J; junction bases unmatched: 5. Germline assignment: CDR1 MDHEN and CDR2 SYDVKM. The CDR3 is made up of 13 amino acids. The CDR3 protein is CASSVTGVYEQYF. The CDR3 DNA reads TGTGCCAGCAGTGTTACAGGGGTGTACGAGCAGTACTTC.

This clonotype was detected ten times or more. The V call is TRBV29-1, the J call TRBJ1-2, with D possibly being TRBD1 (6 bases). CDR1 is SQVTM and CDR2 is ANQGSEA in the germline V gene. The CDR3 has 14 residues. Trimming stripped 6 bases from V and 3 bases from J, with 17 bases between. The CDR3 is CSVAARGDYYGYTF. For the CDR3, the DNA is TGCAGCGTCGCGGCCAGGGGAGATTACTATGGCTACACCTTC.

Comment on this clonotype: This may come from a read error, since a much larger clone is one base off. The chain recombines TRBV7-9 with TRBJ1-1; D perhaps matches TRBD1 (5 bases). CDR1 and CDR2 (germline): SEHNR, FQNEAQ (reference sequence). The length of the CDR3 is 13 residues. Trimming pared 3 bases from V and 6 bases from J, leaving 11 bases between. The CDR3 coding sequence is TGTGCCAGCAGCTTCGACGGGGGACCTGAAGCTTTCTTT. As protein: CASSFDGGPEAFF.

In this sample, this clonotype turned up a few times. CDR3: CSATLAGEQYF. In DNA, the CDR3 is TGCAGTGCTACTCTCGCGGGAGAGCAGTACTTC. This chain links TRBV20-1 with TRBJ2-7, with a tentative D call TRBD2 (6 bases). Looked up from germline, CDR1 is DFQATT and CDR2 is SNEGSKA (reference sequence). Trimming left V 4 bases short and J 7 bases short, with 11 bases between. This CDR3 is built from 11 residues.

The chain's CDR3 is CASAAEGYSNTEAFF. The CDR3, as DNA: TGTGCCAGCGCAGCGGAAGGGTATTCGAACACTGAAGCTTTCTTT. The chain links TRBV9 to TRBJ1-1; the D is unclear. CDR1 is SGDLS and CDR2 is YYNGEE in the germline V gene. The CDR3 runs 15 residues. Trimming took 7 bases from V and 1 from J, leaving 17 bases between them.

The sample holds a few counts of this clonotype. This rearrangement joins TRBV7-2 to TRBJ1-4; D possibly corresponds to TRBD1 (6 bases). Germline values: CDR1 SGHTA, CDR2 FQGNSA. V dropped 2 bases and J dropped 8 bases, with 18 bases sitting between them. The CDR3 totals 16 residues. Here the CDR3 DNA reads TGTGCCAGCAGCTTATCCCAAGCGACAGGAAAGGAAAAACTGTTTTTT. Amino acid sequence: CASSLSQATGKEKLFF.

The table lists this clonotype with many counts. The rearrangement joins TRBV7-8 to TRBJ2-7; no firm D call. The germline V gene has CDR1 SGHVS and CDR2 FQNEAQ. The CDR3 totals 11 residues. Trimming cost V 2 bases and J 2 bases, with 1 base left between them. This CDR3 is CASSLTYEQYF. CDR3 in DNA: TGTGCCAGCAGCTTAACCTACGAGCAGTACTTC.

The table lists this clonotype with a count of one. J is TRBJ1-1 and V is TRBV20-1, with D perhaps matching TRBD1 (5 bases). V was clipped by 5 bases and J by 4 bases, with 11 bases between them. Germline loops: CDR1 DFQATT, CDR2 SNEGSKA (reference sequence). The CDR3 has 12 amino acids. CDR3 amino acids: CSAGDGSTEAFF. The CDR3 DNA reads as TGCAGTGCTGGGGACGGGAGCACTGAAGCTTTCTTT.

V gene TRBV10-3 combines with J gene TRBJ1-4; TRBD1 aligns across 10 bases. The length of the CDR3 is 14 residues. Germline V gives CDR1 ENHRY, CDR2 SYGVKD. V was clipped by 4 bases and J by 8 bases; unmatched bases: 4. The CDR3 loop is CAISGGTGDEKLFF. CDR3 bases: TGTGCCATCAGTGGCGGGACAGGGGACGAAAAACTGTTTTTT.

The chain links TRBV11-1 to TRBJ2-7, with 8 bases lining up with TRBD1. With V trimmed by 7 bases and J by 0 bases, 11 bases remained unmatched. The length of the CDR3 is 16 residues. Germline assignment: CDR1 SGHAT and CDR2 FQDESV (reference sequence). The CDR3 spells CASIRYRDRSSYEQYF. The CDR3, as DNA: TGTGCCAGCATCCGTTACCGGGACAGGAGCTCCTACGAGCAGTACTTC.

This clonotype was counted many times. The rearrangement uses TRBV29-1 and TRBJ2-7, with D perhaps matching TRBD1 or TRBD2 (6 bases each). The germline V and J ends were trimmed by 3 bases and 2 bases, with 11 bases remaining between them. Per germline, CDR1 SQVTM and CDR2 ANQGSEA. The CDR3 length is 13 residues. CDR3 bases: TGCAGCGTTGAGGGGGGCGGAACCTACGAGCAGTACTTC. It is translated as CSVEGGGTYEQYF.